Listed below are T cell receptor beta chains from one sample, sequenced in a study of identical twins. Via MiXCR, TCRdb re-called the 5' RACE reads, giving one row per CDR3 protein. There are 510,000 or so distinct CDR3 sequences in the sample; nearly 15% occur only once, and 0.44% lies in the top ten. The same data also went into a second study, on yellow fever vaccine responses in identical twins.

Specimen: CD4+ T cells sorted from blood. These receptors all come from a woman between 18 and 29 years old in good health. Each CDR3 is given with its conserved first and last residue.

V,CDR3
TRBV4-2,CASSQDLVGFYGYTF
TRBV5-1,CASSARTSETDTQYF
TRBV12-3/TRBV12-4,CASSLVLYNEQFF
TRBV12-3/TRBV12-4,CASSYSGGTYEQYF
TRBV5-1,CASSVTGQRSSYEQYF
TRBV20-1,CSARDLTRSVGELFF
TRBV20-1,CSARPPPGSREAFF
TRBV5-1,CASSLGQTQSPSTDTQYF
TRBV6-5,CASSYGHGGGSYEQYF
TRBV20-1,CSARDKLGETQYF
TRBV19,CASNSRTPGLNEQFF
TRBV21-1,CASTPGRGSWYEQYF
TRBV20-1,CSSVGDIPGKTQYF
TRBV24-1,CATSEGIWTSGSQKYNEQFF
TRBV10-3,CATELAGYNEQFF
TRBV29-1,CSVVRAGVDNEQFF
TRBV3-1,CASSQDWSSTQYF
TRBV3-1,CASSQGVGQRTTEAFF
TRBV28,CASSLFQGSTNEQFF
TRBV2,CASMGWTGNSGANVLTF
TRBV5-1,CASSLDRDRGLYGYTF
TRBV3-1,CASSQAARAYEQYF
TRBV5-1,CASSPLTSGWNNEQFF